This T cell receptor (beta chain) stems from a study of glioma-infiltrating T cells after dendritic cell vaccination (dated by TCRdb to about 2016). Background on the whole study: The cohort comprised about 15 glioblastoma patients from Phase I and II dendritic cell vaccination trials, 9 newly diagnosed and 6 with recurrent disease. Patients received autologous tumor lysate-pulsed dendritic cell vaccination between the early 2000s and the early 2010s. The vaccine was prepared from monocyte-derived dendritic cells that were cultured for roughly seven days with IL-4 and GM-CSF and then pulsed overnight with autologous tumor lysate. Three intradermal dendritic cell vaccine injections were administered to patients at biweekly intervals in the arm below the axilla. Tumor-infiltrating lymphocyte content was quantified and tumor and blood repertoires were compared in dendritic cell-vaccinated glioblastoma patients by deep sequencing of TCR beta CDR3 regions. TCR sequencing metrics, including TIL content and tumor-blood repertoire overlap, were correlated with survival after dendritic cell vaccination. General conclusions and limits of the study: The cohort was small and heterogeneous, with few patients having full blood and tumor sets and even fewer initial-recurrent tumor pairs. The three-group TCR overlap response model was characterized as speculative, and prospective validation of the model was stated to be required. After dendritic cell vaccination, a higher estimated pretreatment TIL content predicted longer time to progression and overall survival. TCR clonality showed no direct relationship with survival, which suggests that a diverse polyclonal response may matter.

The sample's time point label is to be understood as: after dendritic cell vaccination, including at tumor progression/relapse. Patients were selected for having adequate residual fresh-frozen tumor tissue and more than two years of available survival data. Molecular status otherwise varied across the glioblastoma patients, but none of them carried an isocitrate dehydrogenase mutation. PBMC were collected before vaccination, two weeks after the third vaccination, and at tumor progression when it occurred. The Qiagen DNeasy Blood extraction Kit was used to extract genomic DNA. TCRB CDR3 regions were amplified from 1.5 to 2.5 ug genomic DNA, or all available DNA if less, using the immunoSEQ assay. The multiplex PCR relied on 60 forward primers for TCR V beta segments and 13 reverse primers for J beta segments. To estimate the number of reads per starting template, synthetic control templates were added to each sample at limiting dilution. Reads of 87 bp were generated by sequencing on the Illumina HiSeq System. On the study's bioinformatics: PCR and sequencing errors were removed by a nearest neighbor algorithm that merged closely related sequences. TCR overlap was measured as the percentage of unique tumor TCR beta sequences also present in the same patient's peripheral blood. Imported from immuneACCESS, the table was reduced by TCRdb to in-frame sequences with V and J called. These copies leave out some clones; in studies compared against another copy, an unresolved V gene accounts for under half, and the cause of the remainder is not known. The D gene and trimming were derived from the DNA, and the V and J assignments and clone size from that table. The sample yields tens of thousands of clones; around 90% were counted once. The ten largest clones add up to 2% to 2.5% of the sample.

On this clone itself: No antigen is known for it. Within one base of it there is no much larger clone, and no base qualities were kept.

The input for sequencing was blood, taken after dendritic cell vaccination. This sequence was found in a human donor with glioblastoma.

The nucleotides read TGTGCCAGCAGTGAATCTGGCAGGGTTGGAAACACCATATATTTT. It translates as CASSESGRVGNTIYF. The V gene is TRBV25-1 and the J gene is TRBJ1-3; matching of 5 bases hints at TRBD1 as the D gene. The germline V gene encodes CDR1 MGHDK and CDR2 SYGVNS. Spanning cysteine to phenylalanine, the CDR3 consists of 15 amino acids. The CDR3 DNA has 45 bases and is translated from base 1. V gives up 1 base and J gives up 3 bases, and the segment between their germline ends measures 10 bases.